Following are 7 T cell receptor beta chains from one sample sequenced in a study of blood T cell repertoires in COVID-19. TCRdb's table, derived via immunoSEQ multiplex PCR, lists solely in-frame clones and lacks some. This sample has tens of thousands of clones, with more than 80% found just once. The sequencing sample was made of peripheral blood. All receptors come from a man at least 80 years old with acute or convalescent COVID-19.

This clone has only a few counts. This chain uses TRBV7-9 with TRBJ1-6, with 9 bases aligning to TRBD1. V shed 5 bases, J shed 9 bases, and the junction held 8 bases outside the gene matches. The germline gives CDR1 SEHNR, CDR2 FQNEAQ (reference sequence). The CDR3 loop spans 15 amino acids. The DNA of the CDR3 is TGTGCCAGCAGCCCGAACAGGGGGCCGAGTTCACCCCTCCACTTT. This sequence encodes CASSPNRGPSSPLHF.

The chain is built from TRBV6-5 and TRBJ2-7; the D gene is possibly TRBD2 (5 bases). Looked up from germline, CDR1 is MNHEY and CDR2 is SVGAGI. CDR3 length: 15 amino acids. V lost 2 bases and J lost 3, with 14 bases in between. As DNA, the CDR3 is TGTGCCAGCAGTTACAGGCCAGCCGGGGACTACGAGCAGTACTTC. It translates to CASSYRPAGDYEQYF.

This rearrangement joins TRBV7-3 to TRBJ2-3; TRBD2 matches at 13 bases. CDR3 length: 16 amino acids. Germline values: CDR1 SGHTA, CDR2 FQGTGA. The V segment lost 4 bases and the J segment 4 bases; nucleotides outside the gene matches: 5. The chain's CDR3 is CASSSGTSGVADTQYF. The DNA of the CDR3 is TGTGCCAGCAGCTCTGGGACTAGCGGGGTGGCAGATACGCAGTATTTT.

The rearrangement joins TRBV2 to TRBJ1-5; 10 bases are shared with TRBD1. Germline V gives CDR1 SNHLY, CDR2 FYNNEI. CDR3 size: 16 residues. Trimming cost V 3 bases and J 6 bases; bases outside gene matches: 8. The CDR3 DNA reads TGTGCCAGCAGTGAGGGGGACAGGGGACTAAGTCAGCCCCAGCATTTT. It yields the protein CASSEGDRGLSQPQHF.

V is TRBV19 and J is TRBJ2-2; possible D gene TRBD1, 6 bases. The CDR3 has 15 residues. Per the germline V gene, CDR1 is LNHDA and CDR2 is SQIVND (reference sequence). V gave up 5 bases and J gave up 1 base, with 11 bases separating them. CDR3 region: CASSPSTGNTGELFF. The CDR3, as DNA: TGTGCCAGTAGTCCTTCGACAGGGAACACCGGGGAGCTGTTTTTT. Full variable domain (rest looked up from reference TRBV19 and TRBJ2-2): DGGITQSPKYLFRKEGQNVTLSCEQNLNHDAMYWYRQDPGQGLRLIYYSQIVNDFQKGDIAEGYSVSREKKESFPLTVTSAQKNPTAFYLCASSPSTGNTGELFFGEGSRLTVL.

The V gene is TRBV12-5, the J gene TRBJ2-1; possibly TRBD2 for D (5 bases). Trimming pared 3 bases from V and 5 bases from J, leaving 20 bases between. CDR1 is LGHNT and CDR2 is FRNRAP in the germline V gene. This CDR3 contains 17 residues. The CDR3 DNA reads as TGTGCTAGTGGTTTAAGGGCTAGCCAGTCGGATAACAATGAGCAGTTCTTC. Its translation is CASGLRASQSDNNEQFF.

The chain uses TRBV5-1 and TRBJ2-5, with 12 bases that match TRBD2. The CDR3 runs 16 residues. The germline CDR1 and CDR2 sequences are SGHRS and YFSETQ. The V segment lost 0 bases and the J segment 2 bases; nucleotides outside the gene matches: 2. As DNA, the CDR3 is TGCGCCAGCAGCTTGGAGACTAGCGGGAGACAAGAGACCCAGTACTTC. Translating gives CASSLETSGRQETQYF.